This passage covers 32 T cell receptor beta chains from one sample sequenced in a study of shared clonotypes between healthy human individuals. The method was immunoSEQ multiplex PCR; TCRdb's version includes in-frame clones alone and lacks a portion of them. The table shows 300,000 to 400,000 clones, with roughly 84% occurring only once. Sequenced material: memory CD8+ T cells sorted from blood. The subset: CD45RO+ cells pooled with CCR7-negative TemRA cells. The origin of the receptors is a man in his late teens or twenties in good health.

The gene calls are TRBV7-8 and TRBJ2-2; D tentatively reads TRBD1 or TRBD2 (5 bases each). V was cut by 1 base and J by 3 bases, with 18 bases left in between. The CDR3 contains 18 residues. In germline, CDR1 is SGHVS, CDR2 FQNEAQ. The DNA for the CDR3 is TGTGCCAGCAGCTTAGAGGCAGCCGGTCGAGGGGACACCGGGGAGCTGTTTTTT. Translation gives CASSLEAAGRGDTGELFF. The full variable domain, with the rest looked up from reference TRBV7-8 and TRBJ2-2, is GAGVSQSPRYKVAKRGQDVALRCDPISGHVSLFWYQQALGQGPEFLTYFQNEAQLDKSGLPSDRFFAERPEGSVSTLKIQRTQQEDSAVYLCASSLEAAGRGDTGELFFGEGSRLTVL.

This chain uses TRBV9 with TRBJ2-1; D not resolved. Per germline, CDR1 SGDLS and CDR2 YYNGEE. The CDR3 sequence is 12 residues long. The ends were cut back, 3 bases at V and 7 bases at J, with 8 bases in the middle. The CDR3 loop is CASSAPWNEQFF. CDR3 nucleotides: TGTGCCAGCAGCGCCCCGTGGAATGAGCAGTTCTTC.

V is TRBV7-8 and J is TRBJ2-3; TRBD2 aligns across 8 bases. CDR3 length equals 16 residues. After removal of 5 bases from V and 2 bases from J, the junction contained 9 bases not matched to a gene. Germline V gene lookup returns CDR1 SGHVS and CDR2 FQNEAQ. CDR3 nucleotide sequence: TGTGCCAGCAGCCCCCTCACGGGACTAGTCACAGATACGCAGTATTTT. Translated, it gives CASSPLTGLVTDTQYF.

The chain links TRBV7-9 to TRBJ1-2, with TRBD1 as a possible D gene (5 bases). V lost 6 bases and J 3 bases, leaving 14 bases between the germline ends. Germline assignment: CDR1 SEHNR and CDR2 FQNEAQ (reference sequence). This CDR3 contains 14 residues. CDR3 nucleotides: TGTGCCAGCAGGCACCGGGACTTGGACTATGGCTACACCTTC. Translation: CASRHRDLDYGYTF.

This clone was observed many times. This chain connects TRBV2 to TRBJ2-3; 11 bases are shared with TRBD2. The CDR3 extends over 17 amino acids. The V and J ends lost 3 bases and 3 bases, in that order; junction bases with no gene match: 8. Germline V gene data show CDR1 as SNHLY and CDR2 as FYNNEI. The CDR3 sequence: CASSDWLAGGGTDTQYF. The CDR3, as DNA: TGTGCCAGCAGTGACTGGCTAGCGGGGGGCGGGACAGATACGCAGTATTTT.

The chain carries TRBV7-9 and TRBJ2-1; a possible D gene is TRBD2 (6 bases). V lost 2 bases to trimming and J lost 8 bases, with 16 bases between them. CDR3 length equals 15 residues. Germline V gene lookup returns CDR1 SEHNR and CDR2 FQNEAQ (reference sequence). CDR3 bases: TGTGCCAGCAGCTTAAATTTGGCTAGGGAGGATGAGCAGTTCTTC. This codes for CASSLNLAREDEQFF.

The J gene is TRBJ2-5, the V gene TRBV9, with TRBD1 matching 10 bases. The CDR3 runs 15 residues. J lost 5 bases, V lost 0 bases, and 4 bases had no gene match. Germline CDR1 and CDR2: SGDLS and YYNGEE. The CDR3 reads CASSVDGTGAETQYF. In DNA form, the CDR3 reads TGTGCCAGCAGCGTAGACGGGACAGGGGCGGAGACCCAGTACTTC. Full variable domain (remainder filled in from reference TRBV9 and TRBJ2-5): DSGVTQTPKHLITATGQRVTLRCSPRSGDLSVYWYQQSLDQGLQFLIQYYNGEERAKGNILERFSAQQFPDLHSELNLSSLELGDSALYFCASSVDGTGAETQYFGPGTRLLVL.

V usage is TRBV11-2 and J usage is TRBJ2-1; D not certain. Per germline, CDR1 SGHAT and CDR2 FQNNGV. V lost 3 bases to trimming and J lost 12 bases, with 12 bases between them. CDR3 length: 12 residues. Here the CDR3 DNA reads TGTGCCAGCAGCTTCGGACGGTGGGGGCAGTTCTTC. It yields the protein CASSFGRWGQFF.

This sequence joins TRBV30 and TRBJ2-1; D unclear. The V end lost 4 bases, the J end lost 3 bases, and 10 bases lay between the germline ends. The CDR3 loop spans 13 amino acids. Germline lookup yields CDR1 GTSNPN and CDR2 SVGIG (reference sequence). The CDR3 DNA follows: TGTGCCTGGAAGGGCGGATACTACAATGAGCAGTTCTTC. Its protein is CAWKGGYYNEQFF.

In its sample, this clone was seen once. V gene TRBV9 combines with J gene TRBJ2-7, with TRBD2 identical over 9 bases. The CDR3 covers 16 residues. The trim removed 2 bases at V and 3 bases at J, leaving 9 bases unmatched. Germline V gives CDR1 SGDLS, CDR2 YYNGEE. The CDR3 protein is CASSVQGLAALYEQYF. CDR3 in DNA: TGTGCCAGCAGCGTCCAGGGACTAGCAGCCCTCTACGAGCAGTACTTC.

This clone occurred a few times. V gene TRBV28 combines with J gene TRBJ2-1, with 10 bases lining up with TRBD1. Germline V lookup: CDR1 MDHEN, CDR2 SYDVKM. The V gene end was trimmed by 8 bases and the J gene end by 10 bases; junction bases not matched to a gene: 11. The CDR3 spans 14 residues. CDR3 in amino acids: CASEPGQGHYEQFF. In DNA form, the CDR3 reads TGTGCCAGCGAACCGGGACAGGGGCACTACGAGCAGTTCTTC.

The chain joins TRBV29-1 to TRBJ2-5, with TRBD1 matching over 9 bases. V was clipped by 8 bases and J by 4 bases; unmatched bases: 11. CDR3 length equals 14 residues. Germline V gene sequence: CDR1 SQVTM, CDR2 ANQGSEA. The CDR3 is CSITYRGLGETQYF. The DNA for the CDR3 is TGCAGCATAACCTACAGGGGGCTGGGAGAGACCCAGTACTTC.

This chain connects TRBV4-1 to TRBJ2-1; D may be TRBD2 (6 bases). The CDR3 has 15 amino acids. Germline CDR1 reads MGHRA; CDR2 reads YSYEKL. Trimming shortened V by 0 bases and J by 4 bases, and 10 bases separated the two germline ends. The CDR3 reads CASSQDPDYYNEQFF. The CDR3 nucleotides read TGCGCCAGCAGCCAAGATCCGGACTATTACAATGAGCAGTTCTTC.

The chain combines TRBV9 with TRBJ2-3; unclear D gene. This CDR3 contains 13 residues. V was shortened by 4 bases and J by 1 base, with 7 bases between the two germline ends. CDR1 and CDR2 from the germline V gene are SGDLS and YYNGEE. The CDR3: CASSTSGTDTQYF. CDR3 nucleotide sequence: TGTGCCAGCAGCACCTCTGGCACAGATACGCAGTATTTT.

This clone came up many times. The chain couples TRBV10-2 to TRBJ1-4; TRBD1 might be the D (5 bases). With 6 bases removed from V and 0 bases from J, the gap between germline ends came to 17 bases. The CDR3 runs 17 residues. Germline values: CDR1 WSHSY, CDR2 SAAADI. This CDR3 is CASSRGAVITTNEKLFF. DNA of the CDR3: TGCGCCAGCAGCCGAGGGGCAGTTATTACAACTAATGAAAAACTGTTTTTT.

This chain links TRBV4-1 with TRBJ1-1; possibly TRBD1 for D (5 bases). The length of the CDR3 is 12 residues. CDR1 and CDR2 (germline): MGHRA, YSYEKL. V was clipped by 4 bases and J by 10 bases, with 13 bases between them. In DNA form, the CDR3 reads TGCGCCAGCAGCCCATCTCAAGGGGTAGCTTTCTTT. It specifies CASSPSQGVAFF.

Only one count was recorded for this clone. V and J are TRBV7-9 and TRBJ2-7, with TRBD2 as a possible D gene (6 bases). V was trimmed by 5 bases and J by 3 bases, leaving 14 bases between them. The CDR3 runs 14 residues. The germline CDR1 and CDR2 sequences are SEHNR and FQNEAQ (reference sequence). The CDR3 sequence is CASSRGTGVYEQYF. The CDR3 nucleotides read TGTGCCAGCAGCCGGGGGACTGGCGTCTACGAGCAGTACTTC.

J is TRBJ1-1 and V is TRBV2, with 9 bases identical to TRBD1. There are 16 residues in the CDR3. The V gene's germline CDR1 is SNHLY and CDR2 FYNNEI. The V and J ends lost 10 bases and 0 bases, in that order; junction bases with no gene match: 12. CDR3 in DNA: TGTGCCATTCCAGGGACAGGGACCATTCTGAACACTGAAGCTTTCTTT. It encodes CAIPGTGTILNTEAFF.

V and J are TRBV30 and TRBJ2-7; TRBD2 might be the D (6 bases). Germline CDR1 GTSNPN, CDR2 SVGIG (reference sequence). Trimming took off 0 bases at V and 5 bases at J, with 14 bases between the two ends. The CDR3 sequence is 14 residues long. The CDR3 sequence is CAWSVGTGLDEQYF. As DNA, the CDR3 is TGTGCCTGGAGTGTAGGGACTGGACTCGACGAGCAGTACTTC.

The gene calls are TRBV30 and TRBJ2-7, with 14 positions matching TRBD2. From germline, CDR1 is GTSNPN and CDR2 SVGIG (reference sequence). This CDR3 has 15 amino acids. V was pared by 4 bases and J by 7 bases, with 9 bases of the junction left unmatched. The CDR3, as DNA: TGTGCCTGGACCACCACCCGGACTAGCGGGAGGGAGCAGTACTTC. Its translation: CAWTTTRTSGREQYF. The full variable domain, its missing parts supplied by reference TRBV30 and TRBJ2-7, is SQTIHQWPATLVQPVGSPLSLECTVEGTSNPNLYWYRQAAGRGLQLLFYSVGIGQISSEVPQNLSASRPQDRQFILSSKKLLLSDSGFYLCAWTTTRTSGREQYFGPGTRLTVT.

At least ten counts were recorded for this clone. CDR3 sequence: CASSLESVGGYGYTF. The CDR3 nucleotides are TGTGCCAGCAGCTTAGAGAGCGTAGGGGGCTATGGCTACACCTTC. V is TRBV11-2 and J is TRBJ1-2; a weak D match, TRBD1 (6 bases). Trimming left V 0 bases short and J 4 bases short, with 12 bases between. Germline assignment: CDR1 SGHAT and CDR2 FQNNGV. The CDR3 length is 15 residues. Variable domain in full (rest from reference TRBV11-2 and TRBJ1-2): EAGVAQSPRYKIIEKRQSVAFWCNPISGHATLYWYQQILGQGPKLLIQFQNNGVVDDSQLPKDRFSAERLKGVDSTLKIQPAKLEDSAVYLCASSLESVGGYGYTFGSGTRLTVV.

V gene TRBV15 combines with J gene TRBJ2-3, with a tentative D call TRBD2 (5 bases). The CDR3 spans 17 residues. Germline V gives CDR1 LNHNV, CDR2 YYDKDF (reference sequence). V was cut by 0 bases and J by 0 bases, with 13 bases left in between. The CDR3 protein is CATSRDSPSSSTDTQYF. As DNA, the CDR3 is TGTGCCACCAGCAGAGATTCGCCTAGCTCAAGCACAGATACGCAGTATTTT. The whole variable domain, remainder taken from reference TRBV15 and TRBJ2-3, is DAMVIQNPRYQVTQFGKPVTLSCSQTLNHNVMYWYQQKSSQAPKLLFHYYDKDFNNEADTPDNFQSRRPNTSFCFLDIRSPGLGDTAMYLCATSRDSPSSSTDTQYFGPGTRLTVL.

This chain uses TRBV19 with TRBJ1-2; 7 nucleotides line up with TRBD1. This CDR3 spans 14 amino acids. The V gene's germline CDR1 is LNHDA and CDR2 SQIVND (reference sequence). The V and J ends lost 4 bases and 6 bases, in that order; junction bases with no gene match: 8. CDR3 nucleotide sequence: TGTGCCAGTAGTACCCGGACAGGAGGCGATGGCTACACCTTC. It specifies CASSTRTGGDGYTF.

The chain links TRBV7-2 to TRBJ2-7, with 7 nucleotides matching TRBD1. Germline V gene lookup returns CDR1 SGHTA and CDR2 FQGNSA. The J segment lost 2 bases and the V segment lost 1 base, leaving 11 bases of the junction unmatched. This CDR3 is built from 17 residues. Here the CDR3 reads CASSLGSGQTSTYEQYF. Written as DNA, the CDR3 is TGTGCCAGCAGCTTAGGGTCGGGACAGACTTCCACCTACGAGCAGTACTTC.

The CDR3 DNA is TGCGCCAGCAGCCGCTGGGGGACTAGCGGGGAAGGGGCAGATACGCAGTATTTT. Protein: CASSRWGTSGEGADTQYF. The chain joins TRBV4-1 to TRBJ2-3; 13 bases map to TRBD2. Trimming cost V 4 bases and J 4 bases; bases outside gene matches: 11. The germline gives CDR1 MGHRA, CDR2 YSYEKL. The CDR3 extends over 18 amino acids.

The chain carries TRBV10-2 and TRBJ1-2; D might be TRBD1 (6 bases). Trimming pared 6 bases from V and 8 bases from J, leaving 13 bases between. The CDR3 covers 12 residues. The germline CDR1 and CDR2 sequences are WSHSY and SAAADI. CDR3 protein: CASRGGPGGYTF. In DNA form, the CDR3 reads TGCGCCAGCAGAGGGGGACCGGGGGGCTACACCTTC.

The sample holds one count of this clone. J is TRBJ2-6 and V is TRBV4-2; D gene unclear. The V end lost 0 bases, the J end lost 0 bases, and 15 bases lay between the germline ends. Germline CDR1 is LGHNA and CDR2 is YNFKEQ. The CDR3 consists of 19 residues. CDR3 DNA: TGTGCCAGCAGCCAAGATGAGGCCCTCTACAACTCTGGGGCCAACGTCCTGACTTTC. This encodes CASSQDEALYNSGANVLTF.

CDR3: CASSERGEGTKNIQYF. The CDR3 nucleotides read TGTGCCAGCAGTGAACGTGGTGAAGGGACCAAAAACATTCAGTACTTC. The V call is TRBV2, the J call TRBJ2-4, with D unresolved. The V gene lost 2 bases and the J gene lost 2 bases, with 13 bases spanning the gap. Germline values: CDR1 SNHLY, CDR2 FYNNEI. This CDR3 is 16 amino acids long.

V and J are TRBV21-1 and TRBJ2-6. TRBV21-1 is classified as a pseudogene. The CDR3 is 14 residues long. CDR3 in amino acids: CASNLSSGANVLTF. CDR3 bases: TGTGCCAGCAATTTAAGCTCTGGGGCCAACGTCCTGACTTTC.

This chain connects TRBV10-3 to TRBJ2-3, with no clear D. The CDR3 has 14 residues. The ends were cut back, 2 bases at V and 2 bases at J, with 8 bases in the middle. Looked up from germline, CDR1 is ENHRY and CDR2 is SYGVKD. The CDR3: CAISETPHTDTQYF. DNA of the CDR3: TGTGCCATCAGTGAGACACCTCACACAGATACGCAGTATTTT.

The CDR3 region is CASSWGDEQYF. The CDR3 DNA is TGTGCCAGCAGTTGGGGCGACGAGCAGTACTTC. The chain is built from TRBV6-5 and TRBJ2-7; possibly TRBD1 for D (5 bases). There are 11 residues in the CDR3. Looked up from germline, CDR1 is MNHEY and CDR2 is SVGAGI. Trimming stripped 4 bases from V and 5 bases from J, with 6 bases between.

This clone was counted many times. The V call is TRBV11-1, the J call TRBJ2-1; TRBD2 might be the D (5 bases). Germline CDR1 and CDR2: SGHAT and FQDESV (reference sequence). The length of the CDR3 is 14 residues. The V gene lost 5 bases and the J gene lost 8 bases, with 16 bases spanning the gap. CDR3 protein: CASSPSGNRHEQFF. The CDR3 DNA is TGTGCCAGCAGCCCCTCGGGGAATAGGCATGAGCAGTTCTTC. Drawing the rest from reference TRBV11-1 and TRBJ2-1, the complete variable domain is EAEVAQSPRYKITEKSQAVAFWCDPISGHATLYWYRQILGQGPELLVQFQDESVVDDSQLPKDRFSAERLKGVDSTLKIQPAELGDSAMYLCASSPSGNRHEQFFGPGTRLTVL.